The TCR beta chain described here comes from a study of response to subunit inactivated influenza vaccine (dated by TCRdb to between 2018 and 2020). For the study in its entirety: To follow how T cells responded to a trivalent subunit inactivated influenza vaccine, the researchers relied on deep quantitative profiling of the T cell receptor repertoire.

What the work shows at the level of the full study, not this receptor alone: The authors proposed that each seasonal influenza vaccination may bring in only a limited number of new T cells.

The library relied on RT-PCR. The listed sequencing device is Illumina HiSeq 2500. TCRdb reprocessing: public reads trimmed at Q25 with fastp, clones called with MiXCR, in-frame beta chains kept. Merged by CDR3 protein, the rows form single entries marked with the most common genes and DNA. The sample table shows more than 200,000 distinct CDR3 sequences, and 12% are seen once. The top ten hold 7.5% to 10% of the sample. This clonotype was seen only a few times. The clone's antigen remains unknown. Base qualities were left out, and no much larger clone turns up one base away. Sequences were derived from non-naive T cells sorted from PBMCs, sampled approximately 15 days before vaccination. What this sample's cell subset or site label stands for: memory T cell fraction. The source is a man in his fifties or sixties who received an inactivated influenza vaccine. Donor details come from another sample of the same person, matched by shared clones.

The sequence in DNA is TGTGCCACCAGAGGACAGGGGGTCTACAATGAGCAGTTCTTC. It specifies CATRGQGVYNEQFF. The rearrangement combines TRBV24-1 with TRBJ2-1; 10 nucleotides in the junction match TRBD1. The CDR3 contains 14 residues, cysteine and phenylalanine counted. Only CDR3 DNA remains: 42 bases, in frame from the first base. V loses 7 bases at its end and J loses 3 bases; junction bases beyond the gene matches: 2. The CDR1 and CDR2 encoded by the germline V gene are KGHDR and SFDVKD.